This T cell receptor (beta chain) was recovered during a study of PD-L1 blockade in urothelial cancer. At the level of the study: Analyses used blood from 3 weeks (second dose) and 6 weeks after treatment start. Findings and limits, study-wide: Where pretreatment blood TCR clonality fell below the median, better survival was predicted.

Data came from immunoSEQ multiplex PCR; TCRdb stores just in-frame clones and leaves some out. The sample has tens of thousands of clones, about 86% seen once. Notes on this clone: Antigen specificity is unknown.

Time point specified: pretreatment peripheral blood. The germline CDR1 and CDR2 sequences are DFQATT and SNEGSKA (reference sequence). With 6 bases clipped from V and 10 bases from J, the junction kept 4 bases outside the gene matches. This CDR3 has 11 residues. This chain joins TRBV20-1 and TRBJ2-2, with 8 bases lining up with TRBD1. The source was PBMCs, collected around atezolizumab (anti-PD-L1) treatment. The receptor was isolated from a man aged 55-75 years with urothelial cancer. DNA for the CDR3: TGCAGTGCCCTGGGACAGGAGGAGCTGTTTTTT. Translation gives CSALGQEELFF.